These 13 T cell receptor beta chains originate from one sample sequenced in a study of early T cells in non-severe SARS-CoV-2 infection. TCRdb reanalysed the 5' RACE reads using MiXCR and keeps one entry per CDR3 protein. The sample lists 80,000 to 95,000 distinct CDR3 sequences; roughly 15% were seen once. Sequences were derived from whole blood, sampled at baseline. The receptors originated from an adult who was a healthcare worker with PCR-confirmed SARS-CoV-2 infection or an uninfected control (not recorded which).

This chain links TRBV4-1 with TRBJ2-1; TRBD1 matches 7 bases. The CDR3 extends over 14 amino acids. V dropped 7 bases and J dropped 6; count of bases not matched to a gene: 9. CDR1 MGHRA and CDR2 YSYEKL come from the germline V gene. The CDR3 spells CASKRTEGANEQFF. CDR3 nucleotide sequence: TGCGCCAGCAAGCGGACCGAGGGGGCCAATGAGCAGTTCTTC.

In this sample, this clonotype turned up many times. This chain connects TRBV4-2 to TRBJ2-7; D remains unclear. Trimming removed 3 bases at V and 0 bases at J, with 15 bases between. CDR1 and CDR2 from the germline V gene are LGHNA and YNFKEQ. The CDR3 length is 16 residues. CDR3 coding DNA: TGTGCCAGCAGCCACCCAACTACCTCCAGCTCCTACGAGCAGTACTTC. Translating gives CASSHPTTSSSYEQYF.

This chain uses TRBV7-6 with TRBJ2-1; D assignment may be TRBD1 or TRBD2 (5 bases each). The CDR3 covers 18 residues. V was pared by 5 bases and J by 10 bases, with 30 bases between. CDR1 is SGHVS and CDR2 is FNYEAQ in the germline V gene. Written as DNA, the CDR3 is TGTGCCAGCAGCCTGTATCCTATAGGGGCGGGTTGGGCTGGAGAGCAGTTCTTC. It encodes CASSLYPIGAGWAGEQFF.

This clonotype has a handful of counts. The chain couples TRBV7-6 to TRBJ2-3; D is perhaps TRBD1 or TRBD2 (5 bases each). The V gene's germline CDR1 is SGHVS and CDR2 FNYEAQ. Trimming cost V 2 bases and J 2 bases, with 23 bases left between them. The CDR3 extends over 19 amino acids. The CDR3 sequence is CASSLTAMNRGVITDTQYF. Here the CDR3 DNA reads TGTGCCAGCAGCTTAACCGCCATGAACCGAGGGGTTATCACAGATACGCAGTATTTT.

On this clonotype: The germline gene is not matched at one end of the junction; a read error may be the cause. The CDR3 DNA is TGCGTCAGCAGCTTCGCGGCCCAAGAGACCCAGTACTTC. Its translation is CVSSFAAQETQYF. V usage is TRBV5-1 and J usage is TRBJ2-5, with no clear D. The V gene's germline CDR1 is SGHRS and CDR2 YFSETQ. This CDR3 region has 13 residues.

This clonotype was seen more than once but under ten times. DNA for the CDR3: TGTGCCAGCAGCTCCACTAGCGGGAGGGCCAACGGCGCCTACGAGCAGTACTTC. As protein: CASSSTSGRANGAYEQYF. This rearrangement joins TRBV7-9 to TRBJ2-7; 13 nucleotides align to TRBD2. The CDR3 consists of 18 residues. Germline CDR1 SEHNR, CDR2 FQNEAQ (reference sequence). Trimming at V came to 4 bases and at J to 2 bases, leaving 11 bases not matched to a gene.

The chain has TRBV7-6 and TRBJ2-7; D is undetermined. Germline CDR1 and CDR2: SGHVS and FNYEAQ. The V gene lost 5 bases and the J gene lost 0 bases, with 14 bases spanning the gap. The length of the CDR3 is 15 residues. CDR3 in amino acids: CASSPGRFSSYEQYF. The CDR3 DNA sequence: TGTGCCAGCAGCCCGGGTCGGTTTAGCTCCTACGAGCAGTACTTC.

J is TRBJ1-2 and V is TRBV6-5; tentative D call: TRBD1 (6 bases). The CDR3 covers 14 residues. Per germline, CDR1 MNHEY and CDR2 SVGAGI. V lost 11 bases, J lost 1 base, and 17 bases lay in between. The CDR3 sequence: CAGNRVGHNYGYTF. The CDR3 nucleotides read TGTGCCGGCAACAGGGTGGGTCATAACTATGGCTACACCTTC.

This clonotype turned up a few times. The CDR3 region is CASRSGIPLFF. In nucleotides, the CDR3 is TGTGCCAGCAGGTCCGGGATCCCTCTTTTCTTT. V is TRBV11-1 and J is TRBJ1-1; no clear D gene. Trimming left V 6 bases short and J 13 bases short, with 15 bases between. CDR3 length: 11 amino acids. The germline gives CDR1 SGHAT, CDR2 FQDESV (reference sequence). Using reference TRBV11-1 and TRBJ1-1 for the parts outside the CDR3, the full variable domain is EAEVAQSPRYKITEKSQAVAFWCDPISGHATLYWYRQILGQGPELLVQFQDESVVDDSQLPKDRFSAERLKGVDSTLKIQPAELGDSAMYLCASRSGIPLFFGQGTRLTVV.

This clonotype was counted between two and nine times. This chain connects TRBV5-1 to TRBJ2-3; 10 bases are a match to TRBD2. CDR1 SGHRS and CDR2 YFSETQ come from the germline V gene. The CDR3 length is 14 residues. J gave up 9 bases and V 2 bases, and 6 bases lay outside the gene matches. The CDR3 DNA reads as TGCGCCAGCAGCTTACTAGCGGGAATCGGCACGCAGTATTTT. Translation: CASSLLAGIGTQYF.

This clonotype was picked up a small number of times. This chain links TRBV7-9 with TRBJ2-1, with D tentatively TRBD2 (6 bases). V was pared by 1 base and J by 8 bases, with 18 bases between. The V gene's germline CDR1 is SEHNR and CDR2 FQNEAQ (reference sequence). This CDR3 comprises 16 residues. CDR3 protein: CASSLGSRGMGDEQFF. DNA of the CDR3: TGTGCCAGCAGCTTAGGGTCTCGCGGGATGGGCGATGAGCAGTTCTTC.

This chain links TRBV5-1 with TRBJ2-1; tentatively, D is TRBD1 (6 bases). Germline-derived CDR1 and CDR2 are SGHRS and YFSETQ. This CDR3 has 15 residues. Trimming left V 5 bases short and J 14 bases short, with 26 bases between. The CDR3 sequence is CASSLLGQSQRGEFF. CDR3 in DNA: TGCGCCAGCAGTTTACTCGGACAGTCCCAGAGGGGCGAGTTCTTC.

The chain links TRBV28 to TRBJ2-7, with D unresolved. Looked up from germline, CDR1 is MDHEN and CDR2 is SYDVKM. This CDR3 contains 11 residues. Trimming removed 5 bases at V and 5 bases at J, with 7 bases between. CDR3 nucleotide sequence: TGTGCCAGCAGTGAGATTGACGAGCAGTACTTC. Encoded protein: CASSEIDEQYF.